The present TCR beta chain was sequenced within a study of blood T cell repertoires in COVID-19. Overall study: Researchers got acute and convalescent COVID-19 samples from the United States, Italy and Spain. The analysed material was cDNA or gDNA that came from T cells, B-cell-depleted T cells, or PBMCs.

The CDR3 consists of 15 residues. The V gene lost 0 bases and the J gene lost 4 bases, with 14 bases spanning the gap. CDR1 and CDR2 (germline): SGHDT, YYEEEE. This clone occurred once. Per the original data handling: Reference gene primer amplification in the assay estimated nucleated cell counts. The data were produced by immunoSEQ multiplex PCR, yet TCRdb's version contains in-frame clones alone and is incomplete. That table supplies the V and J calls and clone size; D and trimming were determined from the DNA. The sample yields 100,000 to 150,000 clones, approximately 85% seen once. Material: peripheral blood. This TCR was recovered from a man older than 75 with active or convalescent COVID-19. This sequence joins TRBV5-6 and TRBJ2-7, with a tentative D call TRBD1 (5 bases). The CDR3 DNA follows: TGTGCCAGCAGCTTGGCCCCCACAGGACAATACGAGCAGTACTTC. Its protein is CASSLAPTGQYEQYF.